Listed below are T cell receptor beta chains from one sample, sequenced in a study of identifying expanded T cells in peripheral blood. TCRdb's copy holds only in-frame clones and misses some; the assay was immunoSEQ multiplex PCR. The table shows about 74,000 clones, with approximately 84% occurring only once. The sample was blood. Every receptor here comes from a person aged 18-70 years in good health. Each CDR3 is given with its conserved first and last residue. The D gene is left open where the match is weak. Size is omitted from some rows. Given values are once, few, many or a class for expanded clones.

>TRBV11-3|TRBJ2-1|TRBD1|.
TGTGCCAGCAGCTTAAGCCAGGGGGCCCTGGACAATGAGCAGTTCTTC
CASSLSQGALDNEQFF
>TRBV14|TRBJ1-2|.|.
TGTGCCAGCAGCCAAGATTACTCGGGGGGTGGCTACACCTTC
CASSQDYSGGGYTF
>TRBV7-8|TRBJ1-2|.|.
TGTGCCAGCAGCCTCGAGGGGAGGGGTCATGGCTACACCTTC
CASSLEGRGHGYTF
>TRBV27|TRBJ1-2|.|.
TGTGCCAGCAGTTTATCCGGGGTCGGTGGCTACACCTTC
CASSLSGVGGYTF
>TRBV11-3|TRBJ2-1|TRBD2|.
TGTGCCAGCAGCTCGGCTAGCGGGAGGGCCCATGAGCAGTTCTTC
CASSSASGRAHEQFF
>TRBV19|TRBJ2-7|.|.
TGTGCCAGTAGTATTGACAGGAACTACGAGCAGTACTTC
CASSIDRNYEQYF
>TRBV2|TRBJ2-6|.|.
TGTGCCAGCAGTACATCGGACGTTAGCTCTGGGGCCAACGTCCTGACTTTC
CASSTSDVSSGANVLTF
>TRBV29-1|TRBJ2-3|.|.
TGCAGCGTTGAAGAATCCGGGTTTAGCACAGATACGCAGTATTTT
CSVEESGFSTDTQYF
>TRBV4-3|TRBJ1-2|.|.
TGCGCCAGCAGCCCGGATAAGGGGGTGACCTATGGCTACACCTTC
CASSPDKGVTYGYTF
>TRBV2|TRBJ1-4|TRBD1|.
TGTGCCAGCAGTGTGGACAGGGGTGGTGAAAAACTGTTTTTT
CASSVDRGGEKLFF
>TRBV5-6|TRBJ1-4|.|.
TGTGCCAGCAGCTTGGCCGGGACGGGACGGGAAAAACTGTTTTTT
CASSLAGTGREKLFF
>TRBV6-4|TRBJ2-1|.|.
TGTGCCAGCAGTGACTCACGGGACACGAGCTCCTACAATGAGCAGTTCTTC
CASSDSRDTSSYNEQFF
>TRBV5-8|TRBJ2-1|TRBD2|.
TGTGCCAGCACCAGCGGGAGACCTCTCAATGAGCAGTTCTTC
CASTSGRPLNEQFF
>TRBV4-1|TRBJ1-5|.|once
TGCGCCAGCAGCCAAGCTGGACAGATTAATCAGCCCCAGCATTTT
CASSQAGQINQPQHF
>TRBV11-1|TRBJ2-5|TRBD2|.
TGTGCCAGCAGCTTAGCTCTAGCGGGGCAAGAGACCCAGTACTTC
CASSLALAGQETQYF
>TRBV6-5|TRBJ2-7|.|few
TGTGCCAGCTCCCAACACCTCGCAAAACCTTACGAGCAGTACTTC
CASSQHLAKPYEQYF
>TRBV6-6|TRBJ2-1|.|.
TGTGCCAGCAGTTACTGGGGGGATGCGATCAATGAGCAGTTCTTC
CASSYWGDAINEQFF
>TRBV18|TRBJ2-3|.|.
TGTGCCAGCTCACCCGGGAGAGCCACAGATACGCAGTATTTT
CASSPGRATDTQYF
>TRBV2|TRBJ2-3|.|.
TGTGCCAGCAGTGGCGAGGGGGGGGCGGTTGGTACGCAGTATTTT
CASSGEGGAVGTQYF
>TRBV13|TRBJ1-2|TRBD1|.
TGTGCCAGCAGCTTAGAACAGGGGGGTTTCCCTGCCTATGGCTACACCTTC
CASSLEQGGFPAYGYTF
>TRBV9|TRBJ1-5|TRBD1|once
TGTGCCAGCAGCGAGCGAATACGGGACAGAAGTAGCAATCAGCCCCAGCATTTT
CASSERIRDRSSNQPQHF
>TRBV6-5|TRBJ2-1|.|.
TGTGCCAGCAGATTAAAACCACAGGGCTACAATGAGCAGTTCTTC
CASRLKPQGYNEQFF
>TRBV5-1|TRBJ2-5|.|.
TGCGCCAGCAGCCCGGACAGAAACCAAGAGACCCAGTACTTC
CASSPDRNQETQYF
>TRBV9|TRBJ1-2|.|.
TGTGCCAGCAGCGTAGAAGCTAACTATGGCTACACCTTC
CASSVEANYGYTF
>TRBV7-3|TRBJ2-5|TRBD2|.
TGTGCCAGCAGCCCAGGGCTAGCGGGGGGAGAGCAGTACTTC
CASSPGLAGGEQYF
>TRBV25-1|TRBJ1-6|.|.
TGTGCCAGCAGTGAATCGGGCAGAAGGGCTAATTCACCCCTCCACTTT
CASSESGRRANSPLHF
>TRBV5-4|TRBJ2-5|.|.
TGTGCCAGCAGCTTGGCCGTCGGACAAGAGACCCAGTACTTC
CASSLAVGQETQYF
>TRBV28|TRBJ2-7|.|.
TGTGCCAGCACCGGGGGCCCGCTCGAGCAGTACTTC
CASTGGPLEQYF
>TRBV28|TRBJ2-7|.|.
TGTGCCAGCAGTTTGGGTTTCAAGGGAGGCTACGAGCAGTACTTC
CASSLGFKGGYEQYF
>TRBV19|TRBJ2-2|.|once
TGTGCCAGTAGTATAGGAACAGGTCCCACCGGGGAGCTGTTTTTT
CASSIGTGPTGELFF
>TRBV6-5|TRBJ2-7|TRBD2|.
TGTGCCAGCAGCCGGGGGACTAGCCAATACGAGCAGTACTTC
CASSRGTSQYEQYF
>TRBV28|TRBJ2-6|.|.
TGTGCCAGCAGTTCCGGGGGCTTCCGCTCTGGGGCCAACGTCCTGACTTTC
CASSSGGFRSGANVLTF
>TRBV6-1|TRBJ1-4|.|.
TGTGCCAGCTCCCTCAGCAGCCTACCCCATGAAAAACTGTTTTTT
CASSLSSLPHEKLFF
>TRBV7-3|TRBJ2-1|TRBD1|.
TGTGCCAGCAGCTTCCAGCCCGGACAGGGCTCTGAGCAGTTCTTC
CASSFQPGQGSEQFF
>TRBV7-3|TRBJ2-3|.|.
TGTGCCAGCAGCTTATGGGCGGGAATGACAGATACGCAGTATTTT
CASSLWAGMTDTQYF
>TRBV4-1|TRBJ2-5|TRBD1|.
TGCGCCAGCAGGGGACAGGGGGCGGGGGAGACCCAGTACTTC
CASRGQGAGETQYF
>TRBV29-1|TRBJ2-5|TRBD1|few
TGCAGCGTTCCCCCAACAGGGGGCGAAGAGACCCAGTACTTC
CSVPPTGGEETQYF
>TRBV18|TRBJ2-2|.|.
TGTGCCAGCTCGCTAACAGGGCAGGACACCGGGGAGCTGTTTTTT
CASSLTGQDTGELFF
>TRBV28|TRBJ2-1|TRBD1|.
TGTGCCAGCAGTTTATCTCAGGGACAGGGTTACAATGAGCAGTTCTTC
CASSLSQGQGYNEQFF
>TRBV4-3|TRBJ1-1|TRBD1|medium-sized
TGCGCCAGCAGCCAAACCACAGGGGACATAGAAGCTTTCTTT
CASSQTTGDIEAFF
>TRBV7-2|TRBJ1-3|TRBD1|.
TGTGCCAGCAGCCAAGACAGGGGACCTGGAAACACCATATATTTT
CASSQDRGPGNTIYF
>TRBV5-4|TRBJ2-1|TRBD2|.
TGTGCCAGCAGCTTGGTATTAGCGGGAGGGCAGCACAATGAGCAGTTCTTC
CASSLVLAGGQHNEQFF